Listed below are T cell receptor beta chains from one sample, sequenced in a study of T cell changes during pregnancy in multiple sclerosis. Produced via immunoSEQ multiplex PCR; TCRdb's table is partial and in-frame only. The table includes 65,000 to 90,000 clones, 92% detected once. The sequences come from peripheral blood, collected in the second trimester of pregnancy. These receptors all stem from a female donor with multiple sclerosis, enrolled in a pregnancy study. Each CDR3 is given with its conserved first and last residue. Fields, in order: V gene, CDR3 protein.

v_call: TRBV27
cdr3_aa: CASSSSYSPSEQFF

v_call: TRBV5-6
cdr3_aa: CASKTSGLYEQYF

v_call: TRBV11-3
cdr3_aa: CASGTARGGTEAFF

v_call: TRBV7-9
cdr3_aa: CASSPLTEAFF

v_call: TRBV9
cdr3_aa: CASSVGAGDTEAFF

v_call: TRBV30
cdr3_aa: CAWSVGAGGYEQYF

v_call: TRBV6-1
cdr3_aa: CASSPGDRVGDTQYF

v_call: TRBV9
cdr3_aa: CASSDKPGLATDTQYF

v_call: TRBV7-9
cdr3_aa: CASSLAGGQDEQFF

v_call: TRBV5-1
cdr3_aa: CASSPTSGIYNEQFF

v_call: TRBV7-9
cdr3_aa: CASSLVLAGVSDTQYF

v_call: TRBV27
cdr3_aa: CASSSLFVDTQYF

v_call: TRBV28
cdr3_aa: CASSFRGSWNTEAFF

v_call: TRBV7-8
cdr3_aa: CASSWSGGGGTDTQYF

v_call: TRBV28
cdr3_aa: CASSLYTTSGSSTDTQYF

v_call: TRBV7-9
cdr3_aa: CASRADRGTSTEAFF

v_call: TRBV14
cdr3_aa: CASSQPHRRSTDTQYF

v_call: TRBV5-1
cdr3_aa: CASRALATYEQYF

v_call: TRBV28
cdr3_aa: CASSSQDNNQPQHF

v_call: TRBV18
cdr3_aa: CASSNVNAVNTEAFF

v_call: TRBV30
cdr3_aa: CAWSAGGGYTF

v_call: TRBV19
cdr3_aa: CASSIQGARQPQHF

v_call: TRBV5-6
cdr3_aa: CASSSRVAGVTGELFF

v_call: TRBV7-3
cdr3_aa: CASSVSANEQFF

v_call: TRBV11-2
cdr3_aa: CASSPTDLNTEAFF

v_call: TRBV9
cdr3_aa: CASSVVGTKNTEAFF

v_call: TRBV6-5
cdr3_aa: CASSYSVQGSEAFF

v_call: TRBV28
cdr3_aa: CASSFGGQGTHEQFF